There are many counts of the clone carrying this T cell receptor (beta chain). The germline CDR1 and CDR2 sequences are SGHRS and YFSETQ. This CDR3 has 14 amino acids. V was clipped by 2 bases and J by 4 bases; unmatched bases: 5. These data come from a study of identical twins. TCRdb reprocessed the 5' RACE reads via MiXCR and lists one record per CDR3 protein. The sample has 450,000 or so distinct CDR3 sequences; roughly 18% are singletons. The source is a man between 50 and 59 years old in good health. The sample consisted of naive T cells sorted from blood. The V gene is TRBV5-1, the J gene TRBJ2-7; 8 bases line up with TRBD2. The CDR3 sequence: CASSFSTSGYEQYF. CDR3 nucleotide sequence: TGCGCCAGCAGCTTTAGCACTAGCGGATACGAGCAGTACTTC.